These T cell receptor beta chains were read from a single sample in a study of blood T cell repertoires in COVID-19. Clones were read by immunoSEQ multiplex PCR, and TCRdb kept only the in-frame ones, dropping some. Among approximately 200,000 clones, approximately 90% were seen once, and the ten largest hold 1.2%. The sequencing sample was made of PBMCs or T cells enriched from blood (not recorded which). These receptors were collected from a man aged 25-45 years who had recovered from COVID-19. CDR3s include the opening cysteine and the closing phenylalanine or tryptophan. D genes are given only for firm matches.

V	J	D	DNA	CDR3
TRBV19	TRBJ2-1	-	TGTGCCAGTAGTGGTCTGGCAGGGCTAGACAATGAGCAGTTCTTC	CASSGLAGLDNEQFF
TRBV10-3	TRBJ2-2	TRBD2	TGTGCCATCAGTGGTAGCGGGAGTGGGGAAACCGGGGAGCTGTTTTTT	CAISGSGSGETGELFF
TRBV9	TRBJ2-1	TRBD1	TGTGCCAGCAGCATCCGGGACAGGGGTCCCAGCTCCTACAATGAGCAGTTCTTC	CASSIRDRGPSSYNEQFF
TRBV27	TRBJ2-1	TRBD2	TGTGCCAGCAGTGTGACTAGCGGGAGGTACAATGAGCAGTTCTTC	CASSVTSGRYNEQFF
TRBV3-1/TRBV3-2	TRBJ2-6	-	TGTGCCAGCAGCCTTTTTACAGGGACTGGGGCCAACGTCCTGACTTTC	CASSLFTGTGANVLTF
TRBV7-9	TRBJ1-1	-	TGTGCCAGCAGCTTATTTCGGGGGTCAAACACTGAAGCTTTCTTT	CASSLFRGSNTEAFF
TRBV9	TRBJ2-3	TRBD1	TGTGCCAGCAGCCGGGACAGTAGCACAGATACGCAGTATTTT	CASSRDSSTDTQYF
TRBV16	TRBJ1-1	-	TGTGCCAGCAGCCAATCTATGGGCGGGGGTACTGAAGCTTTCTTT	CASSQSMGGGTEAFF
TRBV7-8	TRBJ2-5	TRBD2	TGTGCCAGCAGCTTAACTAGCGGAATAGAGACCCAGTACTTC	CASSLTSGIETQYF
TRBV5-4	TRBJ2-1	TRBD2	TGTGCCAGCAGCCCAGGGACTAGCGTGTACAATGAGCAGTTCTTC	CASSPGTSVYNEQFF